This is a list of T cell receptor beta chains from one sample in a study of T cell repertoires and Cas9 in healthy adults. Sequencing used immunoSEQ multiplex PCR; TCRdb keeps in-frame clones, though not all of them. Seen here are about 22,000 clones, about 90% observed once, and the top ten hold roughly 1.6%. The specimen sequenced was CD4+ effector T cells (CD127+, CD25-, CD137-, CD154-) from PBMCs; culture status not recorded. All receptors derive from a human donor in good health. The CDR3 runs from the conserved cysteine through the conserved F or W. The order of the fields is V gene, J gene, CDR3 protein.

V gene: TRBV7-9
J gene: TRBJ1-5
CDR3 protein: CASSLDGRGNQPQHF

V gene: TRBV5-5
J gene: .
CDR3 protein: CASSLGLAGGEQYF

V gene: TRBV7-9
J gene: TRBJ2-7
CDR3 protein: CASSHYRDRRGSEQYF

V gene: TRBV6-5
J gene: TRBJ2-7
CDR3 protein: CASSYSTGRSTYEQYF

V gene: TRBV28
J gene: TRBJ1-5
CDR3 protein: CASRLGGGQGLNQPQHF

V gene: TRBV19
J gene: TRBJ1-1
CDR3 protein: CASRIQGDTEAFF

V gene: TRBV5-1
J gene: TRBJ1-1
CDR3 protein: CASSLEWGLNTEAFF

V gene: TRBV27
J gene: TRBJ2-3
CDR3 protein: CASRALAPMPTDTQYF

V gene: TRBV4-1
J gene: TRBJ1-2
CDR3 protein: CASSQPLRQSGGPGGYTF

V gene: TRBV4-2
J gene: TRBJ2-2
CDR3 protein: CASSNGANTGELFF

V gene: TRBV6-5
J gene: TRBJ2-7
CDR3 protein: CASAPSGAEQYF

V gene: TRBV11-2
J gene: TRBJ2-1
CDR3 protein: CASSLDRLASAEQFF

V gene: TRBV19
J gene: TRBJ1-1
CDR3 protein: CASSIVGAPEAFF

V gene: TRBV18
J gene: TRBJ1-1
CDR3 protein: CASSPMGEGNTEAFF

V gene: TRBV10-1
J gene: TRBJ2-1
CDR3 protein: CASSAGQGRNNEQFF

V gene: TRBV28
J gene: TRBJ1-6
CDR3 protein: CASSLGTGGSSELHF

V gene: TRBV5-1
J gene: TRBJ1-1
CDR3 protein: CASSPRGGTEAFF

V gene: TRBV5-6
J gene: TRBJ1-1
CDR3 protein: CASSSTGAQNTEAFF

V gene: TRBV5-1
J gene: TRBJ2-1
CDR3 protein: CASSLGLEGKYNEQFF

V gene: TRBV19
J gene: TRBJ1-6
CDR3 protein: CASSTTTGGKGNSPLHF

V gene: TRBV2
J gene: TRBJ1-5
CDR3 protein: CASSEVAVNQPQHF

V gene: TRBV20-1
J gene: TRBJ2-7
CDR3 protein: CSATGAHEQYF

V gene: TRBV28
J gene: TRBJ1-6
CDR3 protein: CASRVGVRSPLHF

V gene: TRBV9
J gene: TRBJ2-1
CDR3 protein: CASSVRLAGYNEQFF

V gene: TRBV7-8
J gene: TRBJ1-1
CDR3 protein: CASSPPGYGEAFF

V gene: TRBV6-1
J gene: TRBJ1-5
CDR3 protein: CASSSGGTHNQPQHF

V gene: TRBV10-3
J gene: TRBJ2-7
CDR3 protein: CAISTGQDYEQYF

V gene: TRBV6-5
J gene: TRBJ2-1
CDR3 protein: CASSSRTGETYNEQFF

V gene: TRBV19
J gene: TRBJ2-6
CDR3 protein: CASGAGLSGANVLTF

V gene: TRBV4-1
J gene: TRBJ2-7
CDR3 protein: CASSQDSREQYF

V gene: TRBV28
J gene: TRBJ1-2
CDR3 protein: CASSFPVGGGYTF

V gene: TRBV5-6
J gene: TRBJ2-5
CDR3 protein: CASRRDGQETQYF

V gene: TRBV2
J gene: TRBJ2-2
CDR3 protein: CASSEGVSANTGELFF

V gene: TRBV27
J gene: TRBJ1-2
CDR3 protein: CASTSPREGYGYTF

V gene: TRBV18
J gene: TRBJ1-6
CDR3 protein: CASSVLDRVPSPLHF

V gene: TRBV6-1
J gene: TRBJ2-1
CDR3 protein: CASSEGLSDEFF

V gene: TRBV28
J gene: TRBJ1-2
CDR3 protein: CASSLSAGEGYGYTF

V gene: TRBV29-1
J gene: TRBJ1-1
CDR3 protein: CSVEGQGGRAFF

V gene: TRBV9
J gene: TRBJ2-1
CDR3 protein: CASQAGEDNEQFF

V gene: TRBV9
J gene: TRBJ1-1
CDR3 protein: CASSVGGRDLTEAFF

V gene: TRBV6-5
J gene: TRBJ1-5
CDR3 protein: CASRTTRDGQPQHF

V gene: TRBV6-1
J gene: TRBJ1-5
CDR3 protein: CASSVTDNQPQHF

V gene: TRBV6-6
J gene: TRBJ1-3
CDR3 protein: CASSQLQGANGNTIYF

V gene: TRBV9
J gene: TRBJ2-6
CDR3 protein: CASSPRGDPGANVLTF

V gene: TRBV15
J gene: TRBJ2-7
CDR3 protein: CATSTDRGSYEQYF

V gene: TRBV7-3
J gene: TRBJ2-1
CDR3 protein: CASSSPAGLAGDSPYNEQFF

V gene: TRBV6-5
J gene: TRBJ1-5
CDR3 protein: CASSRDSNQPQHF

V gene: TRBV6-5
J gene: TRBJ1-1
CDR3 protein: CASGVFQGPNTEAFF

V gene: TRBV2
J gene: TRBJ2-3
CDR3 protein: CASKRIGASTDTQYF

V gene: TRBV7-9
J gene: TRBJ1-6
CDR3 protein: CASSLEGVNSPLHF

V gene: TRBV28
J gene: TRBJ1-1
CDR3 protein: CASTSTGTLEAFF

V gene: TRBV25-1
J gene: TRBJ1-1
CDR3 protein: CASSEGNMNTEAFF

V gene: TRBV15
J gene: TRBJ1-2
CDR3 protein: CATSRDQTNYGYTF

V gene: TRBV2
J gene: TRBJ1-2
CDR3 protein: CASSVGGRGIGGYTF

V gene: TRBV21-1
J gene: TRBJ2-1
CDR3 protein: CASSKAAGINEQFF